This TCR beta chain was found in a study of Graves' ophthalmopathy and Graves' hyperthyroidism. This clonotype has a count of ten or more. The CDR3 runs to 14 residues. Deletions cut 1 base from V and 6 bases from J, with 13 bases between. Germline V lookup: CDR1 GTSNPN, CDR2 SVGIG (reference sequence). For repertoire sequencing, the TCR beta CDR3 regions were amplified from RNA transcripts. The first-round RT-PCR employed HTBI primers together with the Qiagen OneStep RT-PCR kit. A multiplex PCR was then performed as the second round. TCRdb reprocessed the multiplex PCR reads with MiXCR, giving one entry per CDR3 protein. This sample has nearly 400,000 distinct CDR3 sequences, with approximately 16% found just once.

This chain links TRBV30 with TRBJ1-5; D may be TRBD1 (5 bases). Material for sequencing was peripheral blood. The source of this sequence is a woman between 18 and 29 years old with Graves' ophthalmopathy. The CDR3 sequence is CAWSGGGEGQPQHF. The CDR3 coding sequence is TGTGCCTGGAGTGGAGGAGGGGAGGGTCAGCCCCAGCATTTT. Variable domain in full (rest from reference TRBV30 and TRBJ1-5): SQTIHQWPATLVQPVGSPLSLECTVEGTSNPNLYWYRQAAGRGLQLLFYSVGIGQISSEVPQNLSASRPQDRQFILSSKKLLLSDSGFYLCAWSGGGEGQPQHFGDGTRLSIL.